There are a few counts of the clone carrying this T cell receptor (beta chain). The antigen is undetermined. Germline CDR1 reads DFQATT; CDR2 reads SNEGSKA (reference sequence). The CDR3 has 18 residues. With 5 bases clipped from V and 0 bases from J, the junction kept 13 bases outside the gene matches. The sample originates from a study of CD8 T cells in ankylosing spondylitis. General study results and limits: There was reportedly significant enrichment of clones that were disease-linked in matched ankylosing spondylitis synovial fluid. Both synovial fluid and blood in reactive arthritis had previously been reported to carry some motif variants. What seemed typical of ankylosing spondylitis blood was a TCR beta motif built from roughly eight highly homologous variants.

With molecular barcodes, quantitative 5'-RACE was used to make the TCR beta libraries. In TCRdb, the 5' RACE reads were re-called with MiXCR into one record per CDR3 protein. This table holds 470,000 or so distinct CDR3 sequences, roughly 27% found once. The clonotype comes from a male donor with ankylosing spondylitis. The sequencing input was blood, either unsorted or a sorted T cell fraction (not recorded which). The gene calls are TRBV20-1 and TRBJ2-1; 10 positions match TRBD1. The CDR3 region has the DNA TGCAGTGCTCCCGACAGGGGGCTCAAGAGTAGCTCCTACAATGAGCAGTTCTTC. As protein: CSAPDRGLKSSSYNEQFF.